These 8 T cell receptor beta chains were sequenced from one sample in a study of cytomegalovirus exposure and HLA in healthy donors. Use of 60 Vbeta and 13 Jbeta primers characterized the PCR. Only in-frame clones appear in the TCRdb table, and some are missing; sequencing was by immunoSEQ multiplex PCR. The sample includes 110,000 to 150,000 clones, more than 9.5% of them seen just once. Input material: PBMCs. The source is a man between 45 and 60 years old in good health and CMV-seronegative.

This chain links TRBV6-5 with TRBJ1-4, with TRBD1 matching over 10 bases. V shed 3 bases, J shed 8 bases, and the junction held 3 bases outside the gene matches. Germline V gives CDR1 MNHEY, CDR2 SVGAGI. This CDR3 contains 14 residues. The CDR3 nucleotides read TGTGCCAGCAGTTATGACAGGGGGCGCGAAAAACTGTTTTTT. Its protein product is CASSYDRGREKLFF.

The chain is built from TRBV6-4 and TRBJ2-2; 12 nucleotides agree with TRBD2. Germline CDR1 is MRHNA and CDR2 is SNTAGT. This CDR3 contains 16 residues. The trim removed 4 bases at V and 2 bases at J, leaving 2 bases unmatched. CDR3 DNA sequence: TGTGCCAGCAGTGCTAGCGGGGGGGAAAACACCGGGGAGCTGTTTTTT. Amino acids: CASSASGGENTGELFF.

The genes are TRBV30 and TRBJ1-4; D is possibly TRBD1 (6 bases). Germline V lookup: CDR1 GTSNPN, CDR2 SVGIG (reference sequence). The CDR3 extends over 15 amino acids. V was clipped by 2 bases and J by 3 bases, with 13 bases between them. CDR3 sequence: CAWSLTGLANEKLFF. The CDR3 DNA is TGTGCCTGGAGTTTAACAGGGTTAGCTAATGAAAAACTGTTTTTT.

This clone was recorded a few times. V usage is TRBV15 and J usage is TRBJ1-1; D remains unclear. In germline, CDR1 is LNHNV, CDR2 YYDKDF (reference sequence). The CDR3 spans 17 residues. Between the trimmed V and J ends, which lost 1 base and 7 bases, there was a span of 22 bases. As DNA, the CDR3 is TGTGCCACCAGCAGAGGGGATGGGGAGCCAGGCTACGGTGAAGCTTTCTTT. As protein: CATSRGDGEPGYGEAFF.

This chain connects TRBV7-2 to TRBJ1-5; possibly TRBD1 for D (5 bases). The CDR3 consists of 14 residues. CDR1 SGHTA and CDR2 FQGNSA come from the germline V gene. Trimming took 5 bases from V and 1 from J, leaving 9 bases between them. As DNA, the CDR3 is TGTGCCAGCAGCCCGACAGCCAGCAATCAGCCCCAGCATTTT. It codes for CASSPTASNQPQHF.

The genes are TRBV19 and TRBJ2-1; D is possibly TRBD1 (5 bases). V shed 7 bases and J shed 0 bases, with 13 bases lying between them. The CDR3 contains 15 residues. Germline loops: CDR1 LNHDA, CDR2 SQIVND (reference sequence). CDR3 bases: TGTGCCAGTAAAGCAGGGCTTAGCTCCTACAATGAGCAGTTCTTC. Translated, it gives CASKAGLSSYNEQFF.

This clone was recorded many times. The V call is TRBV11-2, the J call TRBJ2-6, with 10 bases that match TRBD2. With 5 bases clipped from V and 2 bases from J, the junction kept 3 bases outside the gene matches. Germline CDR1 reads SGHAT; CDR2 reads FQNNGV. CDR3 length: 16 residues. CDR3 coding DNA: TGTGCCAGCAGCGGTCTAGCGGGAGCTGGGGCCAACGTCCTGACTTTC. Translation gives CASSGLAGAGANVLTF.

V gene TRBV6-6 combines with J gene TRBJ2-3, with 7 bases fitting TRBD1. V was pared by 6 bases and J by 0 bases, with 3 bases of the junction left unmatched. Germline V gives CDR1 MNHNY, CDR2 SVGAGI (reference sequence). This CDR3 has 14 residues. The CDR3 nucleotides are TGTGCCAGCAGGCCGGGACAGAGCACAGATACGCAGTATTTT. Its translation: CASRPGQSTDTQYF.